A selection of T cell receptor beta chains follows, all from one sample in a study of blood T cell repertoires in COVID-19. Assay used: immunoSEQ multiplex PCR; TCRdb lists only in-frame clones, some missing. The sample yields about 140,000 clones, about 80% seen once. Sequencing was done on a sample of peripheral blood. The receptors stem from a human donor in a cohort sampled during active COVID-19. Both conserved end residues are part of each CDR3. D genes are given only for firm matches. Not every row has a clone size; where given, it reads once, few, many or a size class.

>TRBJ1-6|TRBD1|once|TRBV6-6
CASSLYRGNNSPLHF
TGTGCCAGCAGTCTTTACAGGGGTAATAATTCACCCCTCCACTTT
>TRBJ2-7|TRBD1|NA|TRBV25-1
CASSSGQSWVEQYF
TGTGCCAGCAGTTCGGGACAGAGCTGGGTCGAGCAGTACTTC
>TRBJ2-1|TRBD1|NA|TRBV7-3
CASSVTGGSWNEQFF
TGTGCCAGCAGCGTGACAGGGGGCTCTTGGAATGAGCAGTTCTTC
>TRBJ2-1|NA|NA|TRBV18
CASSPPGRASEQFF
TGTGCCAGCTCACCACCGGGCAGGGCAAGTGAGCAGTTCTTC
>TRBJ2-7|TRBD2|NA|TRBV5-6
CASSYPSGGLYEQYF
TGTGCCAGCAGCTACCCTAGCGGGGGGCTCTACGAGCAGTACTTC
>TRBJ1-4|TRBD1|NA|TRBV7-9
CASSLGIGQEFF
TGTGCCAGCAGCTTAGGTATTGGACAGGAGTTTTTT
>TRBJ1-4|NA|NA|TRBV5-1
CASSLGTITSEKLFF
TGCGCCAGCAGCTTGGGGACAATCACCAGTGAAAAACTGTTTTTT
>TRBJ1-4|NA|NA|TRBV28
CASSLDLGSALGEKLFF
TGTGCCAGCAGTTTAGATCTAGGTTCGGCCCTTGGAGAAAAACTGTTTTTT
>TRBJ2-7|TRBD1|NA|TRBV19
CASSWDRVSYEQYF
TGTGCCAGTAGTTGGGACAGGGTCTCCTACGAGCAGTACTTC
>TRBJ1-1|NA|few|TRBV5-6
CASSPMSRIITSGGEAFF
TGTGCCAGCAGCCCGATGAGTCGGATAATAACGTCGGGTGGTGAAGCTTTCTTT
>TRBJ1-1|NA|NA|TRBV5-6
CASSWGLNTEAFF
TGTGCCAGCAGCTGGGGCCTGAACACTGAAGCTTTCTTT
>TRBJ2-7|TRBD1|NA|TRBV28
CASSPPGQSSYEQYF
TGTGCCAGCAGCCCGCCGGGACAGAGCTCCTACGAGCAGTACTTC
>TRBJ2-7|TRBD2|NA|TRBV6-6
CASSYSLAGGYEQYF
TGTGCCAGCAGTTACTCGCTAGCGGGGGGCTACGAGCAGTACTTC
>TRBJ2-7|NA|NA|TRBV5-4
CASSLAGGLTYEQYF
TGTGCCAGCAGCTTGGCCGGGGGGCTGACCTACGAGCAGTACTTC
>TRBJ2-1|TRBD1|NA|TRBV7-2
CASSLVGQGKDNEQFF
TGTGCCAGCAGCTTAGTCGGACAGGGGAAGGACAATGAGCAGTTCTTC
>TRBJ1-6|NA|NA|TRBV7-9
CASSRTGSSYNSPLHF
TGTGCCAGCAGCCGAACGGGGAGCTCCTATAATTCACCCCTCCACTTT
>TRBJ1-2|NA|NA|TRBV29-1
CSVSLGEYGYTF
TGCAGCGTCTCCTTGGGAGAATATGGCTACACCTTC
>TRBJ1-1|TRBD1|once|TRBV28
CASSRTGKAFF
TGTGCCAGCAGCCGGACAGGGAAGGCTTTCTTT
>TRBJ2-7|NA|once|TRBV9
CASSVGNGAYEQYF
TGTGCCAGCAGCGTAGGAAACGGAGCCTACGAGCAGTACTTC
>TRBJ2-4|NA|NA|TRBV5-3
CARSLARGAGNIQYF
TGTGCCAGAAGCTTGGCCCGCGGGGCAGGAAACATTCAGTACTTC
>TRBJ1-2|TRBD1|NA|TRBV6-5
CASAGTGLNYGYTF
TGTGCCAGCGCAGGGACAGGGCTTAACTATGGCTACACCTTC
>TRBJ2-3|TRBD1|NA|TRBV9
CASSPTRGQADTQYF
TGTGCCAGCAGCCCTACCAGGGGGCAGGCAGATACGCAGTATTTT
>TRBJ1-1|NA|NA|TRBV6-5
CASSYSLSGDTEAFF
TGTGCCAGCAGTTACTCGCTCTCGGGGGACACTGAAGCTTTCTTT
>TRBJ1-2|NA|NA|TRBV2
CASSVGGARNGYTF
TGTGCCAGCAGTGTCGGGGGGGCGCGAAATGGCTACACCTTC
>TRBJ2-3|NA|NA|TRBV3-1/TRBV3-2
CASSQAAGRVADTQYF
TGTGCCAGCAGCCAAGCCGCAGGGCGAGTCGCAGATACGCAGTATTTT
>TRBJ1-2|NA|few|TRBV6-5
CASSTGNGYTF
TGTGCCAGCAGTACAGGCAATGGCTACACCTTC
>TRBJ1-4|NA|NA|TRBV6-5
CASSYSSGGKREKLFF
TGTGCCAGCAGTTACTCGTCGGGGGGCAAACGTGAAAAACTGTTTTTT
>TRBJ2-7|NA|NA|TRBV5-4
CASSPRTSLSYEQYF
TGTGCCAGCAGCCCCCGGACTTCTCTCTCCTACGAGCAGTACTTC
>TRBJ2-1|TRBD1|few|TRBV5-4
CASSVDRGSYNEQFF
TGTGCCAGCAGCGTTGACAGGGGCTCCTACAATGAGCAGTTCTTC
>TRBJ1-3|NA|NA|TRBV3-1/TRBV3-2
CASSPQGNTIYF
TGTGCCAGCAGCCCCCAGGGGAACACCATATATTTT
>TRBJ2-7|TRBD1|NA|TRBV27
CASSARGQGSYEQYF
TGTGCCAGCAGTGCCCGGGGACAGGGCTCCTACGAGCAGTACTTC
>TRBJ2-3|TRBD1|NA|TRBV6-2/TRBV6-3
CASSYSSQGLDTQYF
TGTGCCAGCAGTTACTCGTCACAGGGGTTGGATACGCAGTATTTT
>TRBJ1-1|NA|NA|TRBV25-1
CASSPPGRREAFF
TGTGCCAGCAGTCCACCAGGCCGTCGTGAAGCTTTCTTT
>TRBJ2-5|TRBD2|NA|TRBV9
CASSPGLAGGQETQYF
TGTGCCAGCAGCCCCGGACTAGCGGGGGGGCAGGAGACCCAGTACTTC
>TRBJ1-2|NA|NA|TRBV14
CASSQGGAGTF
TGTGCCAGCAGCCAAGGGGGCGCAGGCACCTTC
>TRBJ2-2|TRBD1|NA|TRBV5-1
CASSFNTLFDRVNTGELFF
TGCGCCAGCAGCTTTAATACCCTCTTTGACAGGGTTAACACCGGGGAGCTGTTTTTT
>TRBJ2-6|TRBD1|few|TRBV19
CASSRRDRASSGANVLTF
TGTGCCAGTAGTCGCCGGGACAGGGCCTCCTCTGGGGCCAACGTCCTGACTTTC
>TRBJ2-1|NA|NA|TRBV7-9
CASSPREEQFF
TGTGCCAGCAGCCCCCGGGAGGAGCAGTTCTTC
>TRBJ2-3|TRBD1|NA|TRBV19
CASSRGQLLSTDTQYF
TGTGCCAGTAGTAGGGGACAGCTCTTAAGCACAGATACGCAGTATTTT
>TRBJ2-3|TRBD1|NA|TRBV18
CASSHDRGADTQYF
TGTGCCAGCTCACACGACAGGGGGGCAGATACGCAGTATTTT
>TRBJ2-7|TRBD1|NA|TRBV3-1/TRBV3-2
CASSPHGQGAYEQYF
TGTGCCAGCAGCCCGCACGGACAGGGGGCCTACGAGCAGTACTTC
>TRBJ2-7|NA|NA|TRBV29-1
CSVALGVSSYEQYF
TGCAGCGTTGCGTTAGGGGTGAGCTCCTACGAGCAGTACTTC
>TRBJ2-2|TRBD1|once|TRBV5-5
CASSLAQGARGELFF
TGTGCCAGCAGCTTGGCCCAGGGGGCTCGGGGGGAGCTGTTTTTT
>TRBJ1-3|NA|NA|TRBV6-9
CASPREGGSGNTIYF
TGTGCCAGCCCTAGGGAGGGCGGCTCTGGAAACACCATATATTTT
>TRBJ2-1|TRBD2|NA|TRBV5-8
CASSFRGGYDEQFF
TGTGCCAGCAGCTTTCGGGGGGGGTACGATGAGCAGTTCTTC
>TRBJ1-5|NA|NA|TRBV11-2
CASSLVSEGQPQHF
TGTGCCAGCAGCTTAGTGTCGGAGGGTCAGCCCCAGCATTTT
>TRBJ1-1|NA|NA|TRBV5-1
CASSPDGGGTEAFF
TGCGCCAGCAGCCCCGATGGGGGGGGCACTGAAGCTTTCTTT
>TRBJ1-5|TRBD1|NA|TRBV27
CASRKTGGGSNQPQHF
TGTGCCAGCAGAAAAACAGGGGGTGGTAGCAATCAGCCCCAGCATTTT
>TRBJ1-2|NA|NA|TRBV7-9
CASSLGGRDTYGYTF
TGTGCCAGCAGCTTGGGGGGGCGAGACACCTATGGCTACACCTTC
>TRBJ2-3|NA|NA|TRBV6-2/TRBV6-3
CASSPLWRGRPDTQYF
TGTGCCAGCAGCCCTCTGTGGCGGGGACGTCCGGATACGCAGTATTTT
>TRBJ1-2|NA|once|TRBV19
CAASSWDKSLEIGGYTF
TGTGCCGCCAGTTCTTGGGACAAAAGCCTAGAGATCGGTGGCTACACCTTC
>TRBJ2-7|NA|NA|TRBV12-3/TRBV12-4
CASMKEGHEQYF
TGTGCCAGCATGAAGGAGGGGCACGAGCAGTACTTC